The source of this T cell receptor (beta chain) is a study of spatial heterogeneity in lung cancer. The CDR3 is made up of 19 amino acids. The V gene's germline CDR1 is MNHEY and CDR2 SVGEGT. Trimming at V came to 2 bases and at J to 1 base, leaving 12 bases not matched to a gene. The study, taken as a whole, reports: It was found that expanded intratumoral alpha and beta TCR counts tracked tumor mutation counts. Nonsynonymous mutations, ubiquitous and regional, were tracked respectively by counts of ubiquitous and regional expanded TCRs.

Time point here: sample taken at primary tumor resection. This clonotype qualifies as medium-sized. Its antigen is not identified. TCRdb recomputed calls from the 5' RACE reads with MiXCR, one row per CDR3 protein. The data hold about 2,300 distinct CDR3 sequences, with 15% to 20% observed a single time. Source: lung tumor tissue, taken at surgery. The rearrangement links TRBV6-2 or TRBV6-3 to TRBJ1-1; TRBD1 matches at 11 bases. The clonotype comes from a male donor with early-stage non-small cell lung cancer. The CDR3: CASSYDPDRGRLKNTEAFF. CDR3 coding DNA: TGTGCCAGCAGTTACGATCCGGACAGGGGGCGCCTGAAGAACACTGAAGCTTTCTTT.